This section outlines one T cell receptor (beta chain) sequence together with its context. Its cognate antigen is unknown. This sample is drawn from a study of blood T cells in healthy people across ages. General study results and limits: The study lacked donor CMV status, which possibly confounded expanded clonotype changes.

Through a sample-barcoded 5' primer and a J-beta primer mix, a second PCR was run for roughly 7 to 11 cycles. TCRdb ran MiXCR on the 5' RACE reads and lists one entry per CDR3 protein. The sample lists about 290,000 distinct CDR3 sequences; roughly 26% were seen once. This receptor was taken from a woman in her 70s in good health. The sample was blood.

The CDR3 region is CASTDYFEQYF. Here the CDR3 DNA reads TGTGCCAGTACTGACTACTTCGAGCAGTACTTC. The V and J genes are TRBV28 and TRBJ2-5, with D perhaps matching TRBD2 (5 bases). Matching the DNA end better, TRBJ2-7 makes the J call doubtful. The CDR3 loop spans 11 amino acids. Germline loops: CDR1 MDHEN, CDR2 SYDVKM.